The clone carrying this T cell receptor (beta chain) was recorded once. This sample was taken from a study of blood T cell repertoires in COVID-19. Study as a whole: Acute and convalescent COVID-19 samples came from the United States, Italy and Spain. In each case, the material was cDNA or gDNA derived from T cells, B-cell-depleted T cells, or PBMCs.

Germline CDR1 and CDR2: MDHEN and SYDVKM. The V and J ends lost 5 bases and 11 bases respectively, with 12 bases between them. The CDR3 is 11 amino acids. Original data processing: Amplification from reference gene primers served as the basis for estimated nucleated cell counts. The method was immunoSEQ multiplex PCR; TCRdb's version includes in-frame clones alone and lacks a portion of them. That table gives V, J and clone size, and the DNA gave D and trimming. This table holds 50,000 to 75,000 clones, 75% to 95% found once. The sequenced sample consisted of peripheral blood. The clonotype comes from a human donor in a cohort sampled during active COVID-19. The rearrangement uses TRBV28 and TRBJ1-1; D unclear. CDR3 protein: CASSVSLAAFF. CDR3 in DNA: TGTGCCAGCAGTGTATCGTTAGCTGCTTTCTTT.